The rows below give T cell receptor beta chains drawn from one sample of a study of tumor-infiltrating lymphocytes in primary liver carcinoma. TCRdb redid the calling of the multiplex PCR reads with MiXCR, one entry per CDR3 protein. The sample lists 310,000 or so distinct CDR3 sequences; 50% to 75% were seen once. Sequencing was carried out using peripheral blood. The source of these receptors is a young woman with primary liver carcinoma and hepatitis B virus infection. Each CDR3 is given with its conserved first and last residue. The D gene is left open where the match is weak. Clone size is given for some rows only: seen once, a few or many times, or a class if the clone is expanded.

NA,TRBJ1-1,TRBD1,TRBV7-9,CASSLGDRDTEAFF,TGTGCCAGCAGCTTAGGAGACAGGGACACTGAAGCTTTCTTT
NA,TRBJ2-7,NA,TRBV2,CASSEGLGFEQYF,TGTGCCAGCAGTGAGGGTCTCGGGTTCGAGCAGTACTTC
once,TRBJ2-1,NA,TRBV11-3,CASSLGRLEGQGEQFF,TGTGCCAGCAGCTTAGGTAGGCTGGAGGGCCAGGGTGAGCAGTTCTTC
NA,TRBJ2-2,TRBD1,TRBV28,CASSKRTGGGELFF,TGTGCCAGCAGTAAGAGGACAGGGGGCGGGGAGCTGTTTTTT
NA,TRBJ1-1,TRBD1,TRBV6-5,CASSYSTGGFEAFF,TGTGCCAGCAGTTACTCTACAGGGGGCTTTGAAGCTTTCTTT
few,TRBJ2-6,NA,TRBV12-3/TRBV12-4,CASRVSGANVLTF,TGTGCCAGCAGGGTCTCTGGGGCCAACGTCCTGACTTTC
NA,TRBJ2-7,NA,TRBV7-2,CASSLETSWDDEQYF,TGTGCCAGCAGCTTAGAGACTAGTTGGGACGACGAGCAGTACTTC
NA,TRBJ1-5,NA,TRBV5-4,CASSIDSQPQHF,TGTGCCAGCTCCATCGACAGCCAGCCCCAGCATTTT
NA,TRBJ2-2,NA,TRBV11-2,CASFNIGELFF,TGTGCCAGCTTTAACATCGGGGAGCTGTTTTTT
NA,TRBJ1-1,TRBD1,TRBV5-1,CASSGGYGQGAANTEAFF,TGCGCCAGCAGCGGGGGATACGGACAGGGGGCGGCGAACACTGAAGCTTTCTTT
NA,TRBJ2-1,NA,TRBV4-1,CASSHQDRMVMADEQFF,TGCGCCAGCAGCCACCAAGATAGAATGGTGATGGCCGATGAGCAGTTCTTC
NA,TRBJ2-1,NA,TRBV7-9,CASSPTFSYNEQFF,TGTGCCAGCAGCCCGACCTTCTCCTACAATGAGCAGTTCTTC
NA,TRBJ1-2,TRBD1,TRBV6-6,CATWDRGGQRYGYTF,TGTGCCACCTGGGACAGGGGGGGACAGAGATATGGCTACACCTTC
few,TRBJ2-7,NA,TRBV13,CASSFALAEQYF,TGTGCCAGCAGCTTTGCCCTCGCCGAGCAGTACTTC
few,TRBJ2-2,TRBD2,TRBV10-2,CASSPSGSPGELFF,TGCGCCAGCAGCCCTAGCGGGAGCCCCGGGGAGCTGTTTTTT
NA,TRBJ2-7,NA,TRBV6-2/TRBV6-3,CASSMTSETYEQYF,TGTGCCAGTAGCATGACCAGCGAGACCTACGAGCAATACTTC
NA,TRBJ2-3,TRBD2,TRBV4-1,CVSSPRLAEADTQYF,TGCGTCAGCAGCCCCAGACTAGCGGAAGCAGATACGCAGTATTTT
NA,TRBJ2-6,NA,TRBV5-6,CASSSNPFMGDSGANVLTF,TGTGCCAGCAGCTCGAACCCTTTCATGGGGGACTCTGGGGCCAACGTCCTGACTTTC
NA,TRBJ2-5,TRBD1,TRBV10-3,CAISGQGDETQYF,TGTGCCATCAGCGGACAGGGGGATGAGACCCAGTACTTC
NA,TRBJ2-1,NA,TRBV7-9,CASSLEVEFF,TGTGCCAGCAGCTTAGAAGTAGAGTTCTTC
NA,TRBJ2-1,NA,TRBV4-2,CASSLAPGDSSYSEQFF,TGTGCCAGCAGCCTGGCCCCGGGGGATAGCTCCTACAGTGAGCAGTTCTTC
NA,TRBJ1-2,NA,TRBV6-5,CASSHKGRTNYGYTF,TGTGCCAGCAGCCACAAAGGGCGGACTAACTATGGCTACACCTTC
NA,TRBJ2-5,NA,TRBV21-1,CASSNPQYF,TGTGCCAGCAGCAACCCTCAGTACTTC
few,TRBJ2-7,NA,TRBV6-2/TRBV6-3,CASRPRGGKYEQYF,TGTGCCAGCCGCCCCAGGGGGGGCAAGTACGAGCAGTACTTC
NA,TRBJ2-7,TRBD1,TRBV6-5,CASSSDGTGPYEQYF,TGTGCCAGCAGCTCTGACGGGACAGGACCCTACGAGCAGTACTTC
few,TRBJ2-2,NA,TRBV6-1,CASSEPGGRSEGELFF,TGTGCCAGCAGTGAACCTGGGGGGAGATCAGAGGGGGAGCTGTTTTTT
NA,TRBJ2-7,TRBD2,TRBV4-2,CASSQVTSGSYEQYF,TGTGCCAGCAGCCAAGTGACTAGCGGGAGCTACGAGCAGTACTTC
NA,TRBJ2-1,NA,TRBV11-2,CASSLVPGRPHEQFF,TGTGCCAGCAGCTTAGTCCCGGGAAGGCCCCATGAGCAATTCTTC